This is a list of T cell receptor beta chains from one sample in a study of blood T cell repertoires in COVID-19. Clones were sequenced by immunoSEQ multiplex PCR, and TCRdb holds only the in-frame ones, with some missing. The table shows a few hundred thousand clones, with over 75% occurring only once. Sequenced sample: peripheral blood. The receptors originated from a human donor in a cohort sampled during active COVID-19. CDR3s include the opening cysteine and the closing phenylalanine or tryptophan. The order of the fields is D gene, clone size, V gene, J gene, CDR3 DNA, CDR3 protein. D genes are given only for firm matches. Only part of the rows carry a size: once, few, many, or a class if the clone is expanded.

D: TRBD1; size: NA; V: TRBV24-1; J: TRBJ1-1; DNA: TGTGCCACCATGGGACAGAAGAACACTGAAGCTTTCTTT; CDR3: CATMGQKNTEAFF
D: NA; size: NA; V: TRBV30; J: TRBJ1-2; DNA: TGTGCCTGGAAACGAGGCGTACATGGCTACACCTTC; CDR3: CAWKRGVHGYTF
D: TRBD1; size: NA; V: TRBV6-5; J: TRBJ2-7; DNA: TGTGCCAGCAGGAAGACAGGGGGCCCCTGGTACGAGCAGTACTTC; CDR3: CASRKTGGPWYEQYF
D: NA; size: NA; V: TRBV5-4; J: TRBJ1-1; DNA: TGTGCCAGCAGCCGTTGGCGGCAGATGAACACTGAAGCTTTCTTT; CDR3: CASSRWRQMNTEAFF
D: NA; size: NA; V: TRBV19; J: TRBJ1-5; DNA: TGTGCCAGTGCAATGGCGGGAGGGAATCAGCCCCAGCATTTT; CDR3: CASAMAGGNQPQHF
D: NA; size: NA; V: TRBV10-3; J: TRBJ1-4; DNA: TGTGCCATCAGTGGGGTAGGGGATGAAAAACTGTTTTTT; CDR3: CAISGVGDEKLFF
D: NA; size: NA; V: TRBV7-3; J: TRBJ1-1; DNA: TGTGCCAGCAGCTTAGGGAGTAGGGCAGACACTGAAGCTTTCTTT; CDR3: CASSLGSRADTEAFF
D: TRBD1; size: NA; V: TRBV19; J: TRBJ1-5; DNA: TGTGCCAGTACTCCCAGGGGGCCCAATCAGCCCCAGCATTTT; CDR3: CASTPRGPNQPQHF
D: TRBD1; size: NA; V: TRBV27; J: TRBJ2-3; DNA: TGTGCCAGCAGTTTAGGCAGGGGGTTAACAGATACGCAGTATTTT; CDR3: CASSLGRGLTDTQYF
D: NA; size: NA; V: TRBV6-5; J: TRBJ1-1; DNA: TGTGCCAGCAGTTACGGAGGCACTGAAGCTTTCTTT; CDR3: CASSYGGTEAFF
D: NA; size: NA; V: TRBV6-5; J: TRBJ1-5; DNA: TGTGCCAGCAGTTCCGGACAGCGGAGTCAGCCCCAGCATTTT; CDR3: CASSSGQRSQPQHF
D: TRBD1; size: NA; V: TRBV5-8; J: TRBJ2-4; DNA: TGTGCCAGCAGGTATGGACAGGACGGAGCGGCCAAAAACATTCAGTACTTC; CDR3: CASRYGQDGAAKNIQYF
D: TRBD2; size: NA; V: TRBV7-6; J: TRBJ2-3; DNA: TGTGCCAGCAGCTATAAAAGCGGGGGGAGCACAGATACGCAGTATTTT; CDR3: CASSYKSGGSTDTQYF
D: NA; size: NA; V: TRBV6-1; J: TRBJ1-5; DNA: TGTGCCAGCAGTGAAGGTCGGGGATCTGGTCAGCCCCAGCATTTT; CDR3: CASSEGRGSGQPQHF
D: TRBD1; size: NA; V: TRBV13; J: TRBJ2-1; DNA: TGTGCCAGCAGCGACAGGGATTTGGGTGATGAGCAGTTCTTC; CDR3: CASSDRDLGDEQFF
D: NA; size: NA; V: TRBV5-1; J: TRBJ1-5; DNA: TGCGCCAGCAGAGAGGGCGGCAATAGCAATCAGCCCCAGCATTTT; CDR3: CASREGGNSNQPQHF
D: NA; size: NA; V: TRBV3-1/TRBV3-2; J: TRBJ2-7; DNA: TGTGCCAGCAGCTATAGCTCCTACGAGCAGTACTTC; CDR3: CASSYSSYEQYF
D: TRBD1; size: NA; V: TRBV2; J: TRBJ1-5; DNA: TGTGCCAGCTCGGACAGGTATAGCAATCAGCCCCAGCATTTT; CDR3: CASSDRYSNQPQHF
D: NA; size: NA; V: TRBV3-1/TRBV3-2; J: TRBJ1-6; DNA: TGTGCCAGCAGCCAAGGACAGCTGAATTCACCCCTCCACTTT; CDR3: CASSQGQLNSPLHF
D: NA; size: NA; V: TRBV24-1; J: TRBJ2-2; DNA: TGTGCCACCAGTCCCCCGGAAGGGAGTATCACCGGGGAGCTGTTTTTT; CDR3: CATSPPEGSITGELFF
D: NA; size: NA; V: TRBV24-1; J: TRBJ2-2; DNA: TGTGCCACCAGTGACCGGGGACAGAGAAGGGGGGACCGGGAGCTGTTTTTT; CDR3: CATSDRGQRRGDRELFF
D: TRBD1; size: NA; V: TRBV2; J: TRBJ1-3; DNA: TGTGCCAGCAGGGGGGGACAGGGCCCTGGAAACACCATATATTTT; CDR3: CASRGGQGPGNTIYF
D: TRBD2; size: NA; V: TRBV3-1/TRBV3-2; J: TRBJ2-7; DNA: TGTGCCAGCAGCTCCCCTTCACTAGCGGGGGGGCCAGGTGAACAGTACTTC; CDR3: CASSSPSLAGGPGEQYF
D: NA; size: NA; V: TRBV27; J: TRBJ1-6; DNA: TGTGCCAGCAGTTCCCCCGGAGGGAATTCACCCCTCCACTTT; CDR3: CASSSPGGNSPLHF
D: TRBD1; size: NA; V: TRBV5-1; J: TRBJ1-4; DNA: TGCGCCAGCAGCTTGGGTACAGGGGCAACTAATGAAAAACTGTTTTTT; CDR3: CASSLGTGATNEKLFF
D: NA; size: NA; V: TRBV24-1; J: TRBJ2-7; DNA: TGTGCCACCAGTGATTCAAGGAGGGACGAGCAGTACTTC; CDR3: CATSDSRRDEQYF
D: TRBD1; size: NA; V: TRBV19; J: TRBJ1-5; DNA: TGTGCCAGTGCCGGGACAGGGGTATTATCGAATCAGCCCCAGCATTTT; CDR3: CASAGTGVLSNQPQHF
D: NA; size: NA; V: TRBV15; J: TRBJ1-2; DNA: TGTGCCACCAGCAGAGATGACCGTTCAGGCGATGGCTACACCTTC; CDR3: CATSRDDRSGDGYTF
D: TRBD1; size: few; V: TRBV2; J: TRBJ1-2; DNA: TGTGCCAGTCTGCAGCCGGGACAGGGGGACTATGGCTACACCTTC; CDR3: CASLQPGQGDYGYTF
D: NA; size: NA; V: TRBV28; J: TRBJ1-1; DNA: TGTGCCAGCATCAGGGGAACAGGGATTAACACTGAAGCTTTCTTT; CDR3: CASIRGTGINTEAFF
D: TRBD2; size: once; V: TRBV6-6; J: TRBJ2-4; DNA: TGTGCCAGCAGTCCGGGACTAGCGGGGGGGCCACAAAACATTCAGTACTTC; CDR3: CASSPGLAGGPQNIQYF
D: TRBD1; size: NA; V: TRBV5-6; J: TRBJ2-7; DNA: TGTGCCAGCAGCCGGGACAGTCCCTACGAGCAGTACTTC; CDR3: CASSRDSPYEQYF
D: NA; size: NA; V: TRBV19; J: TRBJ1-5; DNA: TGTGCCAGTAGTACCAGGACAGAGAATCAGCCCCAGCATTTT; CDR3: CASSTRTENQPQHF
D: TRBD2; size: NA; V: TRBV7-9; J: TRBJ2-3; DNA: TGTGCCAGCAGCTTTACGACTAGCGGGGGAACAGATACGCAGTATTTT; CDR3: CASSFTTSGGTDTQYF
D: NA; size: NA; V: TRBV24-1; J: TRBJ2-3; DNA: TGTGCCACCAGTGCGCCGGGGTTCGGTACAGATACGCAGTATTTT; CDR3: CATSAPGFGTDTQYF
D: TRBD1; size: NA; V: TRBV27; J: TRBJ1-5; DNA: TGTGCCAGCAGTAGAGGGGGGACAGGGAAACAGCCCCAGCATTTT; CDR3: CASSRGGTGKQPQHF
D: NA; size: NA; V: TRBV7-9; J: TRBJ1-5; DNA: TGTGCCAGCAGCCTTGGGGACACGAGCAATCAGCCCCAGCATTTT; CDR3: CASSLGDTSNQPQHF
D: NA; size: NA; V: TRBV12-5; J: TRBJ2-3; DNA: TGTGCTAGTGGTTTGGCAGGGGTAGGAACAGATACGCAGTATTTT; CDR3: CASGLAGVGTDTQYF
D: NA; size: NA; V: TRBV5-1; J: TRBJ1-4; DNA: TGCGCCAGCGCGACTCTTACAACTAATGAAAAACTGTTTTTT; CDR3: CASATLTTNEKLFF
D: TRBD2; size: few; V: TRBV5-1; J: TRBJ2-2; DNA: TGCGCCAGCAGCATCGAGCGGGGGGACATCACCGGGGAGCTGTTTTTT; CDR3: CASSIERGDITGELFF
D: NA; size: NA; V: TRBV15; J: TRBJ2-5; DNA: TGTGCCACCAGCAGAGAGGGGGGTGCCCAAGAGACCCAGTACTTC; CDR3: CATSREGGAQETQYF